The clone carrying this T cell receptor beta chain showed up many times. The sample comes from a study of blood T cell repertoires in COVID-19. Study as a whole: From T cells, B-cell-depleted T cells, or PBMCs came the material, which was cDNA or gDNA.

The repertoire was sequenced with immunoSEQ multiplex PCR; TCRdb's copy has only in-frame clones and lacks some. The sample carries about 40,000 clones, 60% to 80% recorded once. This TCR was sampled from a woman in her seventies with acute or convalescent COVID-19. The sequenced sample was peripheral blood.

CDR3 DNA sequence: TGTGCCAGCAGTGACGAAGGGGGAACTCATAATTCACCCCTCCACTTT. Its protein is CASSDEGGTHNSPLHF. This rearrangement joins TRBV6-4 to TRBJ1-6, with D tentatively TRBD1 (6 bases). The ends were cut back, 2 bases at V and 5 bases at J, with 13 bases in the middle. This CDR3 contains 16 residues. CDR1 and CDR2 from the germline V gene are MRHNA and SNTAGT.